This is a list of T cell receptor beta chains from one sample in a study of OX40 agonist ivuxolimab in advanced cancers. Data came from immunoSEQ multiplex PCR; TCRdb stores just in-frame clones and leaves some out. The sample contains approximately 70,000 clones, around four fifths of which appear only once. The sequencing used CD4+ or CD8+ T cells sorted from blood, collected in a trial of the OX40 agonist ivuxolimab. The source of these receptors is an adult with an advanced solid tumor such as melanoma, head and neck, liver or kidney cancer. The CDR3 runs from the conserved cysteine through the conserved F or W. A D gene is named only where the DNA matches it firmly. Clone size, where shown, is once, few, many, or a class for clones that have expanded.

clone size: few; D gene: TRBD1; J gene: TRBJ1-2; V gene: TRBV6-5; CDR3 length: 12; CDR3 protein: CASGTGGFGYTF; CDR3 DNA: TGTGCCAGCGGGACAGGGGGCTTTGGCTACACCTTC
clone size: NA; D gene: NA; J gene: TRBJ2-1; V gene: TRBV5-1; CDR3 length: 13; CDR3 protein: CASSYDTGAEQFF; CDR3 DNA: TGCGCCAGCAGCTATGACACTGGCGCTGAGCAGTTCTTC
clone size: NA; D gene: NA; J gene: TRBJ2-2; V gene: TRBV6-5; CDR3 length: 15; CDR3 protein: CASKVDFSNTGELFF; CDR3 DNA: TGTGCCAGCAAGGTGGACTTCTCGAACACCGGGGAGCTGTTTTTT
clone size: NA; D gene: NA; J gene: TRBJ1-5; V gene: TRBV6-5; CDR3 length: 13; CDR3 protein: CASGYGINQPQHF; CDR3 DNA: TGTGCCAGCGGCTACGGGATTAACCAACCCCAGCATTTT
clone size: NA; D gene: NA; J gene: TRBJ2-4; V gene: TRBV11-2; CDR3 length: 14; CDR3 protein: CASSLDRAKNIQYF; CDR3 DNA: TGTGCCAGCAGCCTCGACAGGGCCAAAAACATTCAGTACTTC
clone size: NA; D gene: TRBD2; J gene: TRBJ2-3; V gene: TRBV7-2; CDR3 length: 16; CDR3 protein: CASSPRLAGATDTQYF; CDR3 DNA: TGTGCCAGCAGCCCAAGACTAGCGGGGGCCACAGATACGCAGTATTTT
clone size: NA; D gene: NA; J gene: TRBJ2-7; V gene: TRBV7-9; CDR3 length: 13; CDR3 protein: CASSFGQAYEQYF; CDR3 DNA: TGTGCCAGCAGCTTTGGGCAGGCCTACGAGCAGTACTTC
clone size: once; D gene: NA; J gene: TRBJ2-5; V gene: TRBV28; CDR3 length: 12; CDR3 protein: CASRTGQETQYF; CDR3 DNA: TGTGCCAGCCGGACTGGGCAAGAGACCCAGTACTTC
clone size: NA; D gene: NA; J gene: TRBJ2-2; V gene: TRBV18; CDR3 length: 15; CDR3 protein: CASSPGALNTGELFF; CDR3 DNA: TGTGCCAGCTCACCGGGGGCCTTGAACACCGGGGAGCTGTTTTTT
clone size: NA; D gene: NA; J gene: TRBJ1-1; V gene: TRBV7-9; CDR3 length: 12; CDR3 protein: CASSFMNTEAFF; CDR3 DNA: TGTGCCAGCAGCTTCATGAACACTGAAGCTTTCTTT
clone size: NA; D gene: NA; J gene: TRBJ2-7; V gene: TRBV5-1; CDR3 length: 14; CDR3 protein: CASSFGGDAYEQYF; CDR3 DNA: TGCGCCAGCAGCTTCGGCGGGGATGCCTACGAGCAGTACTTC